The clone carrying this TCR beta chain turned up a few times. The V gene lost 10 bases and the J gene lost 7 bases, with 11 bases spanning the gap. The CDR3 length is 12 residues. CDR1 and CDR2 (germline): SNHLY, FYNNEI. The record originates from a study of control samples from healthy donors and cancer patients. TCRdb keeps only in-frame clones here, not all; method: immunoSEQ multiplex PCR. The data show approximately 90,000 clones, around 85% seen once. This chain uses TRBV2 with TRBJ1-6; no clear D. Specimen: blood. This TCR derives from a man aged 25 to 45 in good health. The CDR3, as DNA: TGTGCCACCAGGACTGAGAATTCACCCCTCCACTTT. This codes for CATRTENSPLHF.